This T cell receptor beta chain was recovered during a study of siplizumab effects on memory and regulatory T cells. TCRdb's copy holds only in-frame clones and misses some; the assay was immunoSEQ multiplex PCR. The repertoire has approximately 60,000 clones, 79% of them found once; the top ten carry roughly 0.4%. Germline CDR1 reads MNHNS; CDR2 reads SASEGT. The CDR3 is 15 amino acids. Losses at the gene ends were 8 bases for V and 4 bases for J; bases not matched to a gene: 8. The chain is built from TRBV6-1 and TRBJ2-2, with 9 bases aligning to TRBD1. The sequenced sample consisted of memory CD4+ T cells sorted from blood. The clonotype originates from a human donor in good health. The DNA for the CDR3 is TGTGCCAGCGGGCTTGAGACAGGGGGCACCGGGGAGCTGTTTTTT. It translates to CASGLETGGTGELFF.